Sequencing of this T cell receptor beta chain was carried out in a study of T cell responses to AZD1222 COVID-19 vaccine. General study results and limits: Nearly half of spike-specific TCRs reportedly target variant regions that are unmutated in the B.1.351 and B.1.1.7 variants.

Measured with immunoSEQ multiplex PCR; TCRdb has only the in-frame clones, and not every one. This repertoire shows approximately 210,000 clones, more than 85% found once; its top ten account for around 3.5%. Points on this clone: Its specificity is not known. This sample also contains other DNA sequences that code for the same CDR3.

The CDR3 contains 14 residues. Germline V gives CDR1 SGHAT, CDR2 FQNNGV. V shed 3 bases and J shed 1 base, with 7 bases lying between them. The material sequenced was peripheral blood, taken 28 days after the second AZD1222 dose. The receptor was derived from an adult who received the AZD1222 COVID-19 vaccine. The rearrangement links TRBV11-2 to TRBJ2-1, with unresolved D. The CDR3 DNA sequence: TGTGCCAGCAGCTTGGGCTATTCCTACAATGAGCAGTTCTTC. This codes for CASSLGYSYNEQFF.